The subject of this entry is one TCR beta chain. These data belong to a study of blood T cell repertoires in COVID-19. The wider study: Whether acute or convalescent, the COVID-19 samples came from the United States, Italy and Spain. The analysed material was cDNA or gDNA that came from T cells, B-cell-depleted T cells, or PBMCs.

Profiling relied on immunoSEQ multiplex PCR, and the TCRdb table lists in-frame clones only, not all of them. The data show about 300,000 clones, with roughly 86% seen just once and 1.5% to 2% held by the top ten. The CDR3 is 15 residues long. CDR1 is MNHEY, CDR2 SVGEGT, per germline. J lost 5 bases, V lost 5 bases, and 9 bases had no gene match. V is TRBV6-2 or TRBV6-3 and J is TRBJ2-7, with 10 bases lining up with TRBD1. The sequenced material came from peripheral blood. The origin of this receptor is a woman in her fifties or sixties with acute or convalescent COVID-19. The CDR3 loop is CASSTRTGGSDEQYF. The CDR3, as DNA: TGTGCCAGCAGTACCCGGACAGGGGGTTCGGACGAGCAGTACTTC.